This T cell receptor (beta chain) appears in the sequencing data of a study of T cells in tumors after PD-1 blockade. Study background: Excluded were patients with checkpoint blockade, immunosuppressants, or radiotherapy or other anti-cancer therapy within 4 weeks. Each patient got pembrolizumab 200 mg every 3 weeks or cemiplimab 350 mg every 2 weeks. During anti-PD-1 treatment, some patients continued daily vismodegib 150 mg.

Study observations and caveats: Peripheral recruitment is suggested, as some novel exhausted tumor clones were in pre-treatment blood.

With 0 bases removed from V and 6 bases from J, the gap between germline ends came to 6 bases. The CDR3 covers 13 residues. CDR1 and CDR2 (germline): SGHDT, YYEEEE. On this clone itself: The target antigen is unknown.

TCRdb's table, derived via immunoSEQ multiplex PCR, lists solely in-frame clones and lacks some. Of 20,000 to 25,000 clones listed, about three quarters are singletons. Sequencing was performed on PBMCs, taken before anti-PD-1 treatment. This TCR came from a human donor with basal cell carcinoma. The rearrangement links TRBV5-6 to TRBJ2-2; the D is unclear. The DNA for the CDR3 is TGTGCCAGCAGCTTGGTGACCGCCGGGGAGCTGTTTTTT. Translating gives CASSLVTAGELFF.